Each of the 10 T cell receptor beta chains below was sequenced from the same sample in a study of shared clonotypes between healthy human individuals. Here immunoSEQ multiplex PCR was the method, and the copy in TCRdb shows in-frame clones only, minus some. Among hundreds of thousands of clones listed, 73% were seen once. Sequenced input: memory CD4+ T cells sorted from blood. The subset is: CD45RA-negative fraction. The receptors come from a man aged 25-45 years in good health.

The genes are TRBV6-5 and TRBJ1-2, with D maybe TRBD1 (5 bases). This CDR3 contains 14 residues. Germline V CDR1 and CDR2: MNHEY, SVGAGI. Trimming removed 6 bases from V and 5 bases from J, with 16 bases in between. The chain's CDR3 is CASSTVGKGYGYTF. As DNA, the CDR3 is TGTGCCAGCAGCACAGTGGGGAAGGGGTATGGCTACACCTTC.

This chain joins TRBV10-2 and TRBJ2-2; 7 bases map to TRBD1. In germline, CDR1 is WSHSY, CDR2 SAAADI. The CDR3 extends over 14 amino acids. J lost 4 bases, V lost 10 bases, and 9 bases had no gene match. The CDR3 is CATTGVIGTGELFF. In DNA form, the CDR3 reads TGCGCCACTACAGGGGTAATAGGCACCGGGGAGCTGTTTTTT.

The chain carries TRBV7-2 and TRBJ1-1; the D is unclear. Germline V CDR1 and CDR2: SGHTA, FQGNSA. V lost 8 bases, J lost 0 bases, and 7 bases lay in between. The CDR3 has 12 residues. The CDR3 region is CASAILNTEAFF. DNA for the CDR3: TGTGCCAGCGCCATCTTGAACACTGAAGCTTTCTTT.

The CDR3 here is CASSGRDRLGYNEQFF. In nucleotides, the CDR3 is TGTGCCAGCAGCGGGAGGGACAGGTTGGGCTACAATGAGCAGTTCTTC. The gene calls are TRBV7-2 and TRBJ2-1; perhaps TRBD1 as D (8 bases). V was trimmed by 5 bases and J by 3 bases, leaving 17 bases between them. The germline V gene has CDR1 SGHTA and CDR2 FQGNSA. The CDR3 extends over 16 amino acids. The full variable domain, in which reference TRBV7-2 and TRBJ2-1 provide the parts outside the CDR3, is GAGVSQSPSNKVTEKGKDVELRCDPISGHTALYWYRQSLGQGLEFLIYFQGNSAPDKSGLPSDRFSAERTGGSVSTLTIQRTQQEDSAVYLCASSGRDRLGYNEQFFGPGTRLTVL.

V usage is TRBV9 and J usage is TRBJ1-4; D possibly corresponds to TRBD1 (5 bases). V was trimmed by 0 bases and J by 4 bases, leaving 13 bases between them. Per the germline V gene, CDR1 is SGDLS and CDR2 is YYNGEE. The CDR3 loop spans 16 amino acids. The CDR3 is CASSVGGGLDNEKLFF. DNA for the CDR3: TGTGCCAGCAGCGTAGGGGGCGGACTCGATAATGAAAAACTGTTTTTT.

The J gene is TRBJ2-5, the V gene TRBV2, with 7 bases that match TRBD2. The trim removed 5 bases at V and 0 bases at J, leaving 6 bases unmatched. The CDR3 contains 15 residues. Germline V lookup: CDR1 SNHLY, CDR2 FYNNEI. CDR3 coding DNA: TGTGCCAGCAGTCTCTACGGACTAGACCAAGAGACCCAGTACTTC. Encoded protein: CASSLYGLDQETQYF.

This rearrangement joins TRBV6-5 to TRBJ2-3, with D perhaps TRBD1 (5 bases). The CDR3 totals 16 residues. The ends were cut back, 2 bases at V and 4 bases at J, with 16 bases in the middle. Germline V gene sequence: CDR1 MNHEY, CDR2 SVGAGI. CDR3 bases: TGTGCCAGCAGTTACGTTTCTATACAGGCACCAGATACGCAGTATTTT. Translated, it gives CASSYVSIQAPDTQYF.

This chain's CDR3 is CATRSGQGYEQYF. DNA for the CDR3: TGTGCCACCAGATCGGGACAGGGCTACGAGCAGTACTTC. The chain joins TRBV6-1 to TRBJ2-7, with 9 nucleotides matching TRBD1. This CDR3 is built from 13 residues. Germline V gene data show CDR1 as MNHNS and CDR2 as SASEGT. With V trimmed by 10 bases and J by 3 bases, 7 bases remained unmatched.

The CDR3 DNA sequence: TGTGCCAGCAGTCGTACAGGGCTTGGAAACACCATATATTTT. Its protein is CASSRTGLGNTIYF. The genes are TRBV9 and TRBJ1-3; a possible D gene is TRBD1 (6 bases). Deletions cut 5 bases from V and 3 bases from J, with 12 bases between. There are 14 residues in the CDR3. The V gene's germline CDR1 is SGDLS and CDR2 YYNGEE.

This chain joins TRBV4-2 and TRBJ2-2, with TRBD2 identical over 8 bases. The CDR3 length is 15 residues. With 2 bases clipped from V and 6 bases from J, the junction kept 5 bases outside the gene matches. Germline-derived CDR1 and CDR2 are LGHNA and YNFKEQ. DNA for the CDR3: TGTGCCAGCAGCCAAATCGGACTAGCTGCCGGGGAGCTGTTTTTT. This codes for CASSQIGLAAGELFF.